This TCR beta chain was identified in a study of shared clonotypes between healthy human individuals. Study in general: The cohort had two women and a few men, ages 18 to 49. General observations from the study: A small donor pool kept down the genetic and exposure-history diversity that was represented.

Only CD45RO-negative cells positively selected for CCR7 counted as naive CD8 cells, so terminally differentiated effector memory CD45RA+ cells were excluded. Method: immunoSEQ multiplex PCR; TCRdb's copy keeps in-frame clones and lacks some. The sample has about 2.1 million clones, 85% to 95% seen once. The CDR3 spans 12 residues. Germline V gives CDR1 MGHDK, CDR2 SYGVNS. Comments on this clone: Its antigen is unknown.

The TCR sequence derives from a man aged 18 to 29 in good health. Some clones in this sample may be carry-over from other donors' samples. The V gene is TRBV25-1, the J gene TRBJ2-5; D is unresolved. The J call may not be correct, given that the DNA end is closer to TRBJ2-7. Sequences were obtained from naive CD8+ T cells from PBMCs. The CDR3 DNA follows: TGTGCCAGCAGCGTTTTCCCCTACGAGCAGTACTTC. Translated, it gives CASSVFPYEQYF.